This record covers a single T cell receptor (beta chain). The repertoire was sequenced with immunoSEQ multiplex PCR; TCRdb's copy has only in-frame clones and lacks some. The sample contains a few hundred thousand clones, approximately 83% of which appear only once. This entry is derived from a study of blood T cell repertoires in COVID-19. Germline lookup yields CDR1 MNHEY and CDR2 SMNVEV (reference sequence). The V and J ends lost 6 bases and 7 bases respectively, with 16 bases between them. The CDR3 has 15 residues. The V gene is TRBV27, the J gene TRBJ1-6; D unclear. The clonotype comes from a woman in her sixties or seventies with acute or convalescent COVID-19. Input material: peripheral blood. The DNA of the CDR3 is TGTGCCAGCAGCCTATCCCACCGACAAAATTCACCCCTCCACTTT. It codes for CASSLSHRQNSPLHF.